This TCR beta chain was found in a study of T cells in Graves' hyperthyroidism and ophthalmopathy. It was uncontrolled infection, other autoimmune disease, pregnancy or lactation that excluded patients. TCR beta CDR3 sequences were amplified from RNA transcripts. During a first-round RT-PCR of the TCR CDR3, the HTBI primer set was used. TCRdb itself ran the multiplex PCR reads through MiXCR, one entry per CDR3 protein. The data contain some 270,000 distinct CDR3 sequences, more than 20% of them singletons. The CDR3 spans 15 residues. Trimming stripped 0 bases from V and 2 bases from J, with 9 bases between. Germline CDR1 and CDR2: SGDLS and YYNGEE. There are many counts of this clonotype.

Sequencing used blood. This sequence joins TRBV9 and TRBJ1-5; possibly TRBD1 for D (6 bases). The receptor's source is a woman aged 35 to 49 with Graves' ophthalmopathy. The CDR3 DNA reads TGTGCCAGCAGCGTAGGGGGGCCTGGCAATCAGCCCCAGCATTTT. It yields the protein CASSVGGPGNQPQHF. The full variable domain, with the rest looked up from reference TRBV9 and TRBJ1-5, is DSGVTQTPKHLITATGQRVTLRCSPRSGDLSVYWYQQSLDQGLQFLIQYYNGEERAKGNILERFSAQQFPDLHSELNLSSLELGDSALYFCASSVGGPGNQPQHFGDGTRLSIL.